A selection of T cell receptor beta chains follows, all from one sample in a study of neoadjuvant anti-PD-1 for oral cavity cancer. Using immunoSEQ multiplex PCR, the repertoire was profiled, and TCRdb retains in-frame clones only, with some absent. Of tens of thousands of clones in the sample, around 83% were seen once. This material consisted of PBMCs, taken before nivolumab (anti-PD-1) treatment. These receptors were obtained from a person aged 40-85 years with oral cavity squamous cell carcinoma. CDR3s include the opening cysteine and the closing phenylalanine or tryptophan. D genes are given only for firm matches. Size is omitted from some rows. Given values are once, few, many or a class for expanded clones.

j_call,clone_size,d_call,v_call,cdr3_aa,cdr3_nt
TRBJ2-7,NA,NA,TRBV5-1,CASSFSAGSSYEQYF,TGCGCCAGCAGCTTCTCGGCGGGGAGCTCCTACGAGCAGTACTTC
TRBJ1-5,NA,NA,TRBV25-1,CASSEPEPSSPQHF,TGTGCCAGCAGTGAACCGGAGCCCTCATCGCCCCAGCATTTT
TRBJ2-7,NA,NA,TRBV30,CAWERDHYEQYF,TGTGCCTGGGAACGGGACCACTACGAGCAGTACTTC
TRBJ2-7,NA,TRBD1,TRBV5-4,CASSALPGQGASYEQYF,TGTGCCAGCAGCGCGTTGCCGGGCCAGGGGGCTTCCTACGAGCAGTACTTC
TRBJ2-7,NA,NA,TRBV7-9,CASSLVQRSAYEQYF,TGTGCCAGCAGCTTAGTACAACGGAGTGCCTACGAGCAGTACTTC
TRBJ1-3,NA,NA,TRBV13,CASSNRKTGNTIYF,TGTGCCAGCAGCAATCGTAAAACTGGAAACACCATATATTTT
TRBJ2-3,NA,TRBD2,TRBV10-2,CASSDPRGGQDTQYF,TGCGCCAGCAGTGATCCGCGGGGGGGCCAAGATACGCAGTATTTT
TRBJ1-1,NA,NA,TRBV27,CASSLGGGGTEAFF,TGTGCCAGCAGTCTTGGCGGGGGAGGCACTGAAGCTTTCTTT
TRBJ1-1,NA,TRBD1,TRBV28,CASSLRDSFTEAFF,TGTGCCAGCAGTCTCCGGGACAGCTTTACTGAAGCTTTCTTT
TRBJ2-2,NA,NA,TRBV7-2,CASPVGGELFF,TGTGCCAGCCCCGTCGGCGGGGAGCTGTTTTTT
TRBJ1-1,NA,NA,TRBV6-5,CASSYRSGQLLLAFF,TGTGCCAGCAGTTACAGATCCGGACAGCTTCTGTTGGCTTTCTTT
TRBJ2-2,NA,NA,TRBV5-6,CASSFQNTGELFF,TGTGCCAGCAGCTTCCAGAACACCGGGGAGCTGTTTTTT
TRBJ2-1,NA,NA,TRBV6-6,CASSRGGAYNEQFF,TGTGCCAGCAGTAGAGGAGGGGCCTACAATGAGCAGTTCTTC
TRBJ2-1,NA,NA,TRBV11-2,CASSPIEGNRVQFF,TGTGCCAGCAGTCCCATTGAGGGGAACAGGGTACAGTTCTTC
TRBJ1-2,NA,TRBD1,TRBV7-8,CASSLADREVGGYTF,TGTGCCAGCAGCTTAGCGGACAGGGAGGTTGGTGGCTACACCTTC
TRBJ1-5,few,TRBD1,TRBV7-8,CASSLVATGFVQPQHF,TGTGCCAGCAGCTTAGTGGCGACAGGGTTCGTGCAGCCCCAGCATTTT
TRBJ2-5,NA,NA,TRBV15,CATSRDRFLETQYF,TGTGCCACCAGCAGAGACCGATTTTTGGAGACCCAGTACTTC
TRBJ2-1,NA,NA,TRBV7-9,CASSLPSKGQFF,TGTGCCAGCAGCTTACCCTCCAAGGGGCAGTTCTTC
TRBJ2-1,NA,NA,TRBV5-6,CASSPSGFAYNEQFF,TGTGCCAGCAGCCCCAGCGGTTTTGCCTACAATGAGCAGTTCTTC
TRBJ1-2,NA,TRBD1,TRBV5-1,CASSLGGTGSNYGYTF,TGCGCCAGCAGCTTGGGTGGGACAGGGAGCAACTATGGCTACACCTTC
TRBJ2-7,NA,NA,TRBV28,CASATYGWGTASYEQYF,TGTGCCAGCGCCACGTACGGGTGGGGGACGGCCTCCTACGAGCAGTACTTC
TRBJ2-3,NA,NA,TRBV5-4,CASSLDLASDTQYF,TGTGCCAGCAGCTTGGACCTGGCATCAGATACGCAGTATTTT
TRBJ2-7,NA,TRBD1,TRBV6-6,CASRRDREYEQYF,TGTGCCAGCCGAAGGGACAGGGAGTACGAGCAGTACTTC
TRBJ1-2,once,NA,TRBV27,CASSPTGGVYGYTF,TGTGCCAGCAGTCCGACCGGGGGTGTCTATGGCTACACCTTC
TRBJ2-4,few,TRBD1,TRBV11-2,CASRNHRGVAKNIQYF,TGTGCCAGCAGAAACCACAGGGGGGTAGCCAAAAACATTCAGTACTTC
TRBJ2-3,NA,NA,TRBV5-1,CASSLAGVKTDTQYF,TGCGCCAGCAGCTTGGCGGGAGTAAAGACAGATACGCAGTATTTT
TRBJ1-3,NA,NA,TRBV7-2,CASSFEFSGNTIYF,TGTGCCAGCAGCTTTGAGTTCTCTGGAAACACCATATATTTT
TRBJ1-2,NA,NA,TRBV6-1,CASSPSGVNYGYTF,TGTGCCAGCAGTCCCTCCGGGGTAAACTATGGCTACACCTTC
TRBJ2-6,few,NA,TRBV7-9,CAIHPGAGANVLTF,TGTGCCATCCATCCGGGGGCTGGGGCCAACGTCCTGACTTTC
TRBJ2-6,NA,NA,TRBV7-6,CASSPYGANVLTF,TGTGCCAGCAGCCCATATGGGGCCAACGTCCTGACTTTC
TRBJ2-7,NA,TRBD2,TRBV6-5,CASRRTSGASYEQYF,TGTGCCAGCAGACGGACTAGCGGGGCCTCCTACGAGCAGTACTTC
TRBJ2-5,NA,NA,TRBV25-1,CASSEYRIGTPVQETQYF,TGTGCCAGCAGTGAATATCGGATCGGGACACCAGTCCAAGAGACCCAGTACTTC
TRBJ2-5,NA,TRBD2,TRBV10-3,CAISVSKPSGTSVPTQYF,TGTGCCATCAGTGTCTCGAAACCGTCCGGGACTAGCGTGCCCACCCAGTACTTC
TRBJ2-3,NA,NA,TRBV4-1,CASSQVDSSTDTQYF,TGCGCCAGCAGCCAAGTAGACTCTAGCACAGATACGCAGTATTTT
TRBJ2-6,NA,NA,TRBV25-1,CASRGTQGYSGANVLTF,TGTGCCAGCAGGGGAACTCAGGGTTACTCTGGGGCCAACGTCCTGACTTTC
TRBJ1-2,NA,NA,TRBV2,CASRQTGRYGYTF,TGTGCCAGCAGGCAGACAGGCCGATATGGCTACACCTTC
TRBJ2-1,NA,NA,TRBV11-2,CASSFFGDEQFF,TGTGCCAGCAGCTTTTTCGGTGATGAGCAGTTCTTC
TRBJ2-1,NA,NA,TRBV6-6,CASSYGASASYNEQFF,TGTGCCAGCAGCTACGGGGCTAGCGCGTCCTACAATGAGCAGTTCTTC
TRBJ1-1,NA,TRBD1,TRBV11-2,CASSLRQGGNTEAFF,TGTGCCAGCAGCTTACGACAGGGAGGGAACACTGAAGCTTTCTTT
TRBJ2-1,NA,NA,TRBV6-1,CASSALAGLYNEQFF,TGTGCCAGCAGCGCCTTGGCGGGATTGTACAATGAGCAGTTCTTC
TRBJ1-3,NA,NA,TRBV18,CASLAGNTIYF,TGTGCTTCATTGGCTGGAAACACCATATATTTT
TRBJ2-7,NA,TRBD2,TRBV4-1,CASSQDRLAGGEQYF,TGCGCCAGCAGCCAAGATCGGCTAGCGGGAGGCGAGCAGTACTTC
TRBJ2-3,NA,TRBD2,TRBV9,CASSEASGRTDTQYF,TGTGCCAGCAGCGAGGCTAGCGGGAGGACAGATACGCAGTATTTT
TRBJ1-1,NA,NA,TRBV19,CASSRPLDTARRTEAFF,TGTGCCAGTAGTAGGCCCCTCGATACAGCGCGTCGGACTGAAGCTTTCTTT
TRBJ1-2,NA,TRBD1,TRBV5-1,CASSEGQGYGYTF,TGCGCCAGCAGCGAGGGACAGGGCTATGGCTACACCTTC
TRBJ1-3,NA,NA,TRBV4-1,CASSQGRWNSGNTIYF,TGCGCCAGCAGCCAAGGGCGGTGGAACTCTGGAAACACCATATATTTT
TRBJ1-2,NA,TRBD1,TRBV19,CASTPDRSSNYGYTF,TGTGCCAGTACCCCGGACAGGAGTTCTAACTATGGCTACACCTTC
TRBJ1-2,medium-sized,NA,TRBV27,CASTLRGAYGYTF,TGTGCCAGCACCCTTCGGGGGGCCTATGGCTACACCTTC